This T cell receptor beta chain was documented in a study of blood T cell dynamics during melanoma immunotherapy. Study-wide results and limits: PBMC repertoires of eventual disease-control patients split at W3 into clonality or diversity gains.

Turning to this clone: The antigen remains undetermined.

As to time point: week 3, after first cycle of checkpoint inhibitor. This table comes from immunoSEQ multiplex PCR, and its TCRdb copy is limited to in-frame clones, with some not included. The sample gives fewer than 12,000 clones, approximately 87% of which show up once; 6% to 8% is in the top ten. CDR1 and CDR2 (germline): SGHNT, YYREEE (reference sequence). V gave up 5 bases and J gave up 4 bases, with 10 bases separating them. This CDR3 has 14 amino acids. Sequencing was performed on blood, taken from a patient treated with checkpoint blockade. This clonotype originated in a human donor with melanoma. V gene TRBV5-4 combines with J gene TRBJ2-6, with unresolved D. CDR3 protein: CASRLPGGANVLTF. The CDR3 DNA sequence: TGTGCCAGCAGATTACCCGGGGGGGCCAACGTCCTGACTTTC.